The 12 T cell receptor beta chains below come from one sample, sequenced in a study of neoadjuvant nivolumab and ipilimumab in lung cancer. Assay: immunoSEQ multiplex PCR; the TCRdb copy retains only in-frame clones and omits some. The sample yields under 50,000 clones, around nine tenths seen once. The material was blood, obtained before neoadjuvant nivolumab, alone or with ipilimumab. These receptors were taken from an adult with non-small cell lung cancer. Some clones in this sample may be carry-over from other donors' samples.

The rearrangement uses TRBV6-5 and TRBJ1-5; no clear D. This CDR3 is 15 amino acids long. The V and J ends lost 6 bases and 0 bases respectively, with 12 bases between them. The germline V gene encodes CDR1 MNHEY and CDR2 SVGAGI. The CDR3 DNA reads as TGTGCCAGCAGACCCAGCTCCCCTAGCAATCAGCCCCAGCATTTT. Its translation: CASRPSSPSNQPQHF.

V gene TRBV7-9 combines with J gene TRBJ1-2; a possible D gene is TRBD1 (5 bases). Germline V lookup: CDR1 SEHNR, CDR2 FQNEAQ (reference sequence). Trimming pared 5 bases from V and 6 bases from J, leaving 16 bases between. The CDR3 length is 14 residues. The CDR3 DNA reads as TGTGCCAGCAGCCCGCGACAGACTCTAAATGGCTACACCTTC. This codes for CASSPRQTLNGYTF.

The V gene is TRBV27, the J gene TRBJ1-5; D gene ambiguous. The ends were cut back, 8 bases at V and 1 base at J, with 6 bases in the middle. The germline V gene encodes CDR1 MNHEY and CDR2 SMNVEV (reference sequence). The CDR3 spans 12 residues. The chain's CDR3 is CASGKSNQPQHF. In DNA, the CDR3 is TGTGCCAGCGGTAAAAGCAATCAGCCCCAGCATTTT.

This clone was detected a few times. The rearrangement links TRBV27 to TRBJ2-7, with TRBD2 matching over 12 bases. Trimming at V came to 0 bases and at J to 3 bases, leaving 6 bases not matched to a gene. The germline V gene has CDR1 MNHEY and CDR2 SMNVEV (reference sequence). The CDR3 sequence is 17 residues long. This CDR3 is CASSLSVPGLAGYEQYF. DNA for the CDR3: TGTGCCAGCAGTTTATCGGTGCCGGGACTAGCGGGCTACGAGCAGTACTTC.

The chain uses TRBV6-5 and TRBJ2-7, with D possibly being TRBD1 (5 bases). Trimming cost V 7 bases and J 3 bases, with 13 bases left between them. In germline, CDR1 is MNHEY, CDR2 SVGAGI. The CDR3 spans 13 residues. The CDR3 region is CASTPGPYYEQYF. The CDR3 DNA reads TGTGCCAGCACCCCAGGGCCCTACTACGAGCAGTACTTC.

The CDR3 DNA is TGCAGTGCTAGCTCAGATACGCAGTATTTT. Its protein product is CSASSDTQYF. The chain has TRBV20-1 and TRBJ2-3; D call uncertain. Per the germline V gene, CDR1 is DFQATT and CDR2 is SNEGSKA (reference sequence). There are 10 residues in the CDR3. V lost 3 bases, J lost 4 bases, and 2 bases lay in between.

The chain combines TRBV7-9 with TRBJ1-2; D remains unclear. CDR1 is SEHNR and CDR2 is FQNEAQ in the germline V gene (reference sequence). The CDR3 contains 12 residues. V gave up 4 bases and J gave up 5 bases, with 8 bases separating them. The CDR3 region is CASSSNSYGYTF. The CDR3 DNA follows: TGTGCCAGCAGCTCAAACAGTTATGGCTACACCTTC.

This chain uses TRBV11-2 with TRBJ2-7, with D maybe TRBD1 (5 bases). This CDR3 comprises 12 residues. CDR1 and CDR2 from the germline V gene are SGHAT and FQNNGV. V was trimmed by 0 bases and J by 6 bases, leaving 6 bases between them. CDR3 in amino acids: CASSLDRGEQYF. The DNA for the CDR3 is TGTGCCAGCAGCTTAGATAGGGGCGAGCAGTACTTC.

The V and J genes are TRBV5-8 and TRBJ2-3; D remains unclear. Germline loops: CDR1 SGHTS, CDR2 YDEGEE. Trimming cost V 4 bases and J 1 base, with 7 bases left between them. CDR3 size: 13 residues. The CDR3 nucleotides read TGTGCCAGCAGCCCCAAGGGCACAGATACGCAGTATTTT. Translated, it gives CASSPKGTDTQYF.

The CDR3 bases are TGTGCCAGCAGCTTCCAGGGTGCGCAAGAGACCCAGTACTTC. It encodes CASSFQGAQETQYF. The chain joins TRBV11-1 to TRBJ2-5; D may be TRBD1 (5 bases). The CDR3 runs 14 residues. Germline V gene lookup returns CDR1 SGHAT and CDR2 FQDESV (reference sequence). With 3 bases removed from V and 2 bases from J, the gap between germline ends came to 10 bases.

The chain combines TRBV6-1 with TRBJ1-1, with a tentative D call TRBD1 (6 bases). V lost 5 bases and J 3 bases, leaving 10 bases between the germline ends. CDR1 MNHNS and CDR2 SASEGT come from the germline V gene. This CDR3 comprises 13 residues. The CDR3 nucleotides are TGTGCCAGCAGTTTACAGGGCTACACTGAAGCTTTCTTT. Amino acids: CASSLQGYTEAFF.

The CDR3 loop is CASSPPGRATEAFF. As DNA, the CDR3 is TGTGCCAGCAGTCCTCCCGGCAGGGCCACTGAAGCTTTCTTT. V usage is TRBV27 and J usage is TRBJ1-1, with a possible D match to TRBD1 (5 bases). CDR3 length: 14 residues. The germline CDR1 and CDR2 sequences are MNHEY and SMNVEV (reference sequence). Trimming took off 5 bases at V and 4 bases at J, with 14 bases between the two ends.